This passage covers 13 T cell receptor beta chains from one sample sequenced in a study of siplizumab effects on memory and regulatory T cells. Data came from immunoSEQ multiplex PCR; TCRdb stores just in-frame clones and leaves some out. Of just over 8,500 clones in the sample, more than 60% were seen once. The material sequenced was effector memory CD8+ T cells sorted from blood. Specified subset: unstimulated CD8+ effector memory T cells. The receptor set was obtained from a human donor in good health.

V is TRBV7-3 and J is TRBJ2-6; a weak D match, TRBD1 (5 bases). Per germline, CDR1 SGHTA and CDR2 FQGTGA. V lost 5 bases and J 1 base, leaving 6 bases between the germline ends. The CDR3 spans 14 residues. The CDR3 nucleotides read TGTGCCAGCAGCCAGGGTTCTGGGGCCAACGTCCTGACTTTC. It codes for CASSQGSGANVLTF. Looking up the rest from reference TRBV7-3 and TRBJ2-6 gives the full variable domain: GAGVSQTPSNKVTEKGKYVELRCDPISGHTALYWYRQSLGQGPEFLIYFQGTGAADDSGLPNDRFFAVRPEGSVSTLKIQRTERGDSAVYLCASSQGSGANVLTFGAGSRLTVL.

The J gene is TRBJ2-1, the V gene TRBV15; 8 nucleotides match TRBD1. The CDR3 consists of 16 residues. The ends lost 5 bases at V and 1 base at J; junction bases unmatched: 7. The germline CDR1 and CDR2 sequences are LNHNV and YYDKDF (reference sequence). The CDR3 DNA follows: TGTGCCACCAGCGATATGACAGGGGCGTCCTACAATGAGCAGTTCTTC. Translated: CATSDMTGASYNEQFF.

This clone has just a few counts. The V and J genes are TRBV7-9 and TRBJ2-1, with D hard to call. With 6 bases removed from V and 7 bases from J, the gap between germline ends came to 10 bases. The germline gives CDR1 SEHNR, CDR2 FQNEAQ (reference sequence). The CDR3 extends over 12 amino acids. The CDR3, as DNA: TGTGCCAGCAGGTTTTCCATAAATGAGCAGTTCTTC. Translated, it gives CASRFSINEQFF.

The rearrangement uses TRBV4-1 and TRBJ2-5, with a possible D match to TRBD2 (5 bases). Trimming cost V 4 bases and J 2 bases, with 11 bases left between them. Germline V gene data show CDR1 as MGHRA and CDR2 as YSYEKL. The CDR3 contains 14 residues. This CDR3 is CASSLKAAQETQYF. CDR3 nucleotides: TGCGCCAGCAGCCTTAAAGCGGCACAAGAGACCCAGTACTTC.

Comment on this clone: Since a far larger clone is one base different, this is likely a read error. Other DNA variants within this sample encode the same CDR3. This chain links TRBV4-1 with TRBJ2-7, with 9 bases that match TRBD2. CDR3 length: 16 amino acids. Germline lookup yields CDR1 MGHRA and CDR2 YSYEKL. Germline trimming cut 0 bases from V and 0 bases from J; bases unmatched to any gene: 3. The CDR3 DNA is TGCGCCAGCAGCCAAGAGGCTAGCGGGGCCTCCTACGAGCAGTACTTC. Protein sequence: CASSQEASGASYEQYF.

CDR3 DNA sequence: TGCGCCAGCAGCCTGACAGGGGGTTATCAGCCCCAGCATTTT. Translated: CASSLTGGYQPQHF. V and J are TRBV5-1 and TRBJ1-5; 9 nucleotides align to TRBD1. The germline V gene encodes CDR1 SGHRS and CDR2 YFSETQ. V gave up 4 bases and J gave up 5 bases; unmatched junction bases: 4. The CDR3 sequence is 14 residues long.

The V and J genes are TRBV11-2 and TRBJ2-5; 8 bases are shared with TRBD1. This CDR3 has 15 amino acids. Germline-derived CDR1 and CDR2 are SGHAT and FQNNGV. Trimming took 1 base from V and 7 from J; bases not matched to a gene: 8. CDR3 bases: TGTGCCAGCAGCTTAGGGCAGGGGGCTGGCGCGACCCAGTACTTC. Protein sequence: CASSLGQGAGATQYF.

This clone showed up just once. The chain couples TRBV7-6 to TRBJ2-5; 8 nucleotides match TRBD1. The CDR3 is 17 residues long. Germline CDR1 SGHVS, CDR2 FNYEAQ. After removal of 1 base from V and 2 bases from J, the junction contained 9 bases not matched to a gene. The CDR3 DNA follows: TGTGCCAGCAGCTTAGATCGGACAGGGTCAACTCAAGAGACCCAGTACTTC. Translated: CASSLDRTGSTQETQYF.

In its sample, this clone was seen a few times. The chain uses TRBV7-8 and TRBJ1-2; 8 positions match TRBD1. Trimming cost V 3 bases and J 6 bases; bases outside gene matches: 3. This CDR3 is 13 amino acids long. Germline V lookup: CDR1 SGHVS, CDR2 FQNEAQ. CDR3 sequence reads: CASSLGQVHGYTF. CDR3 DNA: TGTGCCAGCAGCTTGGGACAGGTCCATGGCTACACCTTC.

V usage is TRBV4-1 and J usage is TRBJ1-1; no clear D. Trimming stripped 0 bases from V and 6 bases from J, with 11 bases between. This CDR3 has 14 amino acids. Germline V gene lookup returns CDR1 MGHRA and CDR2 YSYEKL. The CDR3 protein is CASSQDGGVSEAFF. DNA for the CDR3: TGCGCCAGCAGCCAAGATGGTGGAGTCTCTGAAGCTTTCTTT.

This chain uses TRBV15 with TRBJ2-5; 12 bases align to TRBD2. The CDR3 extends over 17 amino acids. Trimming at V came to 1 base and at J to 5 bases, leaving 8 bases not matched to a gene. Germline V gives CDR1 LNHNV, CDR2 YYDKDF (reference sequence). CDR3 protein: CATSRGLRLAGVETQYF. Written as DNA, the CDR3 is TGTGCCACCAGCAGAGGCCTCCGACTAGCGGGAGTTGAGACCCAGTACTTC.

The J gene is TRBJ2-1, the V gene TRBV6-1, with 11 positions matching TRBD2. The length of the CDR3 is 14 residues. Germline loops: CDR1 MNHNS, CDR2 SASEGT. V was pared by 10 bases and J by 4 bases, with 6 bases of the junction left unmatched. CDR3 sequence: CATEGLADYNEQFF. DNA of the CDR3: TGTGCCACCGAGGGACTAGCGGATTACAATGAGCAGTTCTTC.

CDR3: CASSGGTSEAETQYF. The CDR3, as DNA: TGTGCCAGCAGCGGAGGGACTAGCGAGGCGGAGACCCAGTACTTC. The chain joins TRBV7-6 to TRBJ2-5; TRBD2 aligns across 10 bases. The V gene end was trimmed by 5 bases and the J gene end by 5 bases; junction bases not matched to a gene: 8. Germline values: CDR1 SGHVS, CDR2 FNYEAQ. The length of the CDR3 is 15 residues. The variable domain in full, completed from reference TRBV7-6 and TRBJ2-5, reads GAGVSQSPRYKVTKRGQDVALRCDPISGHVSLYWYRQALGQGPEFLTYFNYEAQQDKSGLPNDRFSAERPEGSISTLTIQRTEQRDSAMYRCASSGGTSEAETQYFGPGTRLLVL.